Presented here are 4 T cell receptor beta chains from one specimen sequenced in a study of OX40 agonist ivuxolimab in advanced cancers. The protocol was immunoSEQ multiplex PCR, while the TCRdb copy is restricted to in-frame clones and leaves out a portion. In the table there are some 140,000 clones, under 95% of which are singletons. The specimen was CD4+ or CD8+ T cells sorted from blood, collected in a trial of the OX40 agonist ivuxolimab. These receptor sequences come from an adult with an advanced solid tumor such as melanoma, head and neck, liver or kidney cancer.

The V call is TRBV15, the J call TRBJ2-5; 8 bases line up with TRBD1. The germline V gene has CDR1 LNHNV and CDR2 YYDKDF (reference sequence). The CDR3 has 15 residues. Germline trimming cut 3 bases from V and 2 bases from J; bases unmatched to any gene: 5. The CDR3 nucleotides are TGTGCCACCAGCAGGATGACAGGGGCACAAGAGACCCAGTACTTC. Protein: CATSRMTGAQETQYF.

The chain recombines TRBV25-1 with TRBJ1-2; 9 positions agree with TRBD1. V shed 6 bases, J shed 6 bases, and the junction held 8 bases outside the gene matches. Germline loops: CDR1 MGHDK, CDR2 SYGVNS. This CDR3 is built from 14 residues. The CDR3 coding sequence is TGTGCCAGCAGCGAGACAGGGGGTAAAGATGGCTACACCTTC. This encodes CASSETGGKDGYTF.

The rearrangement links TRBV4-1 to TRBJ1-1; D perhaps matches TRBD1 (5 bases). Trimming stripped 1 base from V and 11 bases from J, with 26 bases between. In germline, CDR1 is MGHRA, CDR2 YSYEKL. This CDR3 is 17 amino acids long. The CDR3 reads CASSQVTAGKQGRVAFF. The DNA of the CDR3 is TGCGCCAGCAGCCAAGTGACGGCAGGGAAACAAGGGAGGGTTGCTTTCTTT.

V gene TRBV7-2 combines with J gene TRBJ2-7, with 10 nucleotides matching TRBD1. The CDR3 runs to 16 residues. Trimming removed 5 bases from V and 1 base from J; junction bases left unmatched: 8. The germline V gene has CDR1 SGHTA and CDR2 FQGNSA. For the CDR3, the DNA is TGTGCCAGCAGCCCAAGGGGACAGGGGATGTCCTACGAGCAGTACTTC. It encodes CASSPRGQGMSYEQYF.